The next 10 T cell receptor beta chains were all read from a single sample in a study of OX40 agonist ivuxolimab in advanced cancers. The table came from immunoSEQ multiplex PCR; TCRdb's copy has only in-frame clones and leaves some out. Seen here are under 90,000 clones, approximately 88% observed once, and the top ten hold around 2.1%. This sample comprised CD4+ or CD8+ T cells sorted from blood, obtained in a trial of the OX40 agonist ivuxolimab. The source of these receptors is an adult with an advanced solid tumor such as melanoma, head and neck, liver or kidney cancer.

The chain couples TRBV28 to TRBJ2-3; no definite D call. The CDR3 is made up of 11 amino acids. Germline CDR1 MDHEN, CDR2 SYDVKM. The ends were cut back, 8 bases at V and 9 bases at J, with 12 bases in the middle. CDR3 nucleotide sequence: TGTGCCAGCGGATGGAGCTTGACGCAGTATTTT. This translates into CASGWSLTQYF.

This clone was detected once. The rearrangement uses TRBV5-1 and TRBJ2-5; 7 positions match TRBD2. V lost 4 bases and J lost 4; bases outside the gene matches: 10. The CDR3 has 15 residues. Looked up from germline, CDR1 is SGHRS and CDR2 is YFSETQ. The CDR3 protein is CASSRRAGDGETQYF. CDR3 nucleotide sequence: TGCGCCAGCAGCCGCCGGGCGGGAGACGGAGAGACCCAGTACTTC.

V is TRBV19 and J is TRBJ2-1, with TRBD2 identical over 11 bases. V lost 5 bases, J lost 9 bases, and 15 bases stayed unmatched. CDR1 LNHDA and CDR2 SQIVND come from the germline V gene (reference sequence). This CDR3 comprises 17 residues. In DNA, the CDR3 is TGTGCCAGTAGTTACGCTTTAGCGGGAGGGCCAGGAGGTGAGCAGTTCTTC. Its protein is CASSYALAGGPGGEQFF. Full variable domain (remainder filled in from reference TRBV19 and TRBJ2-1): DGGITQSPKYLFRKEGQNVTLSCEQNLNHDAMYWYRQDPGQGLRLIYYSQIVNDFQKGDIAEGYSVSREKKESFPLTVTSAQKNPTAFYLCASSYALAGGPGGEQFFGPGTRLTVL.

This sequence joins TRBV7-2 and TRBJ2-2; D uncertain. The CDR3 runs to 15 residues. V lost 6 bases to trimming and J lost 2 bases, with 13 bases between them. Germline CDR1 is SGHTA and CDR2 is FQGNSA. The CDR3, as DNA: TGTGCCAGCAGTTTTGACCCGGGCAACACCGGGGAGCTGTTTTTT. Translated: CASSFDPGNTGELFF.

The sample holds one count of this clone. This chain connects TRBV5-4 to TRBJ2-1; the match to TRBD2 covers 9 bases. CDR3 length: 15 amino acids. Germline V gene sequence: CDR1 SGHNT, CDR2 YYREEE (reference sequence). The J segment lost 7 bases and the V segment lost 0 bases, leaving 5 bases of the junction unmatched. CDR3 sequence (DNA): TGTGCCAGCAGCTTGGTATTAGCGGGAGCTAATGAGCAGTTCTTC. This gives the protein CASSLVLAGANEQFF.

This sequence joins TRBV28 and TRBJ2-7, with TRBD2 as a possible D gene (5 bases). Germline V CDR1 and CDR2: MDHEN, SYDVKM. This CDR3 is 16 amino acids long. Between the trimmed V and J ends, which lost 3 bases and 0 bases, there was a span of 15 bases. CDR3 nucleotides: TGTGCCAGCAGTTTTAAGAGGGTCCCAAGCTCCTACGAGCAGTACTTC. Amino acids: CASSFKRVPSSYEQYF.

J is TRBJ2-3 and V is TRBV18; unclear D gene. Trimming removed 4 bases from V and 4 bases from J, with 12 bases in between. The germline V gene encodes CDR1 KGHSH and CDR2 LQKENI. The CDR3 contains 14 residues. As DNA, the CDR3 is TGTGCCAGCTCACTTACCGTGGACGCAGATACGCAGTATTTT. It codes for CASSLTVDADTQYF.

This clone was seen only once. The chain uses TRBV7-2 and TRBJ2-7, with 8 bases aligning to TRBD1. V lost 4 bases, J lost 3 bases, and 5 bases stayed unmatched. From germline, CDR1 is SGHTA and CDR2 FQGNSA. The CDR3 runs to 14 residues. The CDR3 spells CASSSDRVDYEQYF. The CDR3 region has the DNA TGTGCCAGCAGCTCGGACAGGGTAGACTACGAGCAGTACTTC.

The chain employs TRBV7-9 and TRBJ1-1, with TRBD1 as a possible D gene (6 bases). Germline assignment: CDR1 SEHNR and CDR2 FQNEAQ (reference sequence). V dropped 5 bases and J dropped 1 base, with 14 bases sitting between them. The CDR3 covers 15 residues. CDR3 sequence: CASSQQGGPNTEAFF. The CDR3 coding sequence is TGTGCCAGCAGCCAACAGGGAGGGCCGAACACTGAAGCTTTCTTT.

In DNA, the CDR3 is TGTGCCAGCACCCTTTGGGTGGAAGAGACCCAGTACTTC. It yields the protein CASTLWVEETQYF. This sequence joins TRBV7-2 and TRBJ2-5; D call uncertain. V shed 7 bases and J shed 3 bases, with 12 bases lying between them. CDR1 is SGHTA, CDR2 FQGNSA, per germline. The CDR3 consists of 13 residues.